Presented here are 7 T cell receptor beta chains from one specimen sequenced in a study of blood T cells in healthy people across ages. PCR was performed a second time for roughly 7 to 11 cycles using a sample-barcoded 5' primer and a J-beta primer mix. In TCRdb, the 5' RACE reads were re-called with MiXCR into one record per CDR3 protein. The data contain approximately 800,000 distinct CDR3 sequences, 25% of them singletons. This sample also belongs to another study, concerning T cells of mothers and their children.

Sequencing input: blood. All receptors come from a boy younger than 18 in good health.

Turning to this clonotype: The junction and the germline gene differ at one end; a read error may be behind it. V and J are TRBV5-1 and TRBJ2-1, with D possibly TRBD2 on 7 matching bases. CDR1 SGHRS and CDR2 YFSETQ come from the germline V gene. The CDR3 extends over 16 amino acids. CDR3: CASSLDLAGAYNDQFF. The CDR3 DNA follows: TGCGCCAGCAGCTTGGACTTGGCGGGGGCGTACAATGACCAGTTCTTC.

The J gene is TRBJ2-3, the V gene TRBV7-9; possible D gene TRBD2, 5 bases. V was cut by 5 bases and J by 2 bases, with 11 bases left in between. There are 14 residues in the CDR3. Germline lookup yields CDR1 SEHNR and CDR2 FQNEAQ (reference sequence). The DNA of the CDR3 is TGTGCCAGCAGCGCCGGGGTTACCACAGATACGCAGTATTTT. Translating gives CASSAGVTTDTQYF. The complete variable domain, with remaining parts taken from reference TRBV7-9 and TRBJ2-3, reads DTGVSQNPRHKITKRGQNVTFRCDPISEHNRLYWYRQTLGQGPEFLTYFQNEAQLEKSRLLSDRFSAERPKGSFSTLEIQRTEQGDSAMYLCASSAGVTTDTQYFGPGTRLTVL.

V and J are TRBV7-9 and TRBJ2-1; the D gene is possibly TRBD2 (7 bases). Germline loops: CDR1 SEHNR, CDR2 FQNEAQ (reference sequence). The CDR3 extends over 13 amino acids. Trimming took off 11 bases at V and 4 bases at J, with 15 bases between the two ends. The CDR3 bases are TGTGCCGGACGACGGGGGGCTTACAATGAGCAGTTCTTC. Protein sequence: CAGRRGAYNEQFF.

The rearrangement joins TRBV9 to TRBJ2-5; maybe TRBD1 (6 bases). V was cut by 4 bases and J by 0 bases, with 13 bases left in between. The CDR3 loop spans 15 amino acids. Germline V lookup: CDR1 SGDLS, CDR2 YYNGEE. CDR3 sequence reads: CASSINRDNQETQYF. Here the CDR3 DNA reads TGTGCCAGCAGCATAAATAGGGACAACCAAGAGACCCAGTACTTC. Full variable domain (outside the CDR3, taken from reference TRBV9 and TRBJ2-5): DSGVTQTPKHLITATGQRVTLRCSPRSGDLSVYWYQQSLDQGLQFLIQYYNGEERAKGNILERFSAQQFPDLHSELNLSSLELGDSALYFCASSINRDNQETQYFGPGTRLLVL.

The chain is built from TRBV7-2 and TRBJ1-5, with TRBD1 as a possible D gene (5 bases). Trimming took off 4 bases at V and 3 bases at J, with 7 bases between the two ends. The CDR3 has 13 amino acids. From germline, CDR1 is SGHTA and CDR2 FQGNSA. CDR3 amino acids: CASSSRVNQPQHF. For the CDR3, the DNA is TGTGCCAGCAGCTCCAGGGTCAATCAGCCCCAGCATTTT.

This chain links TRBV4-3 with TRBJ2-7; no clear D gene. CDR3 length: 12 amino acids. The V end was cut by 0 bases, the J end by 6 bases, with 6 bases between. Germline V CDR1 and CDR2: LGHNA, YSLEER. The CDR3 is CASSQERSEQYF. The CDR3 DNA reads as TGCGCCAGCAGCCAAGAACGGTCCGAGCAGTACTTC.

The chain employs TRBV7-9 and TRBJ2-2; the match to TRBD1 covers 7 bases. Germline V gene sequence: CDR1 SEHNR, CDR2 FQNEAQ (reference sequence). This CDR3 is built from 15 residues. V was pared by 5 bases and J by 5 bases, with 8 bases of the junction left unmatched. The CDR3: CASSTYRGMTGELFF. DNA for the CDR3: TGTGCCAGCAGCACCTACAGGGGTATGACCGGGGAGCTGTTTTTT.